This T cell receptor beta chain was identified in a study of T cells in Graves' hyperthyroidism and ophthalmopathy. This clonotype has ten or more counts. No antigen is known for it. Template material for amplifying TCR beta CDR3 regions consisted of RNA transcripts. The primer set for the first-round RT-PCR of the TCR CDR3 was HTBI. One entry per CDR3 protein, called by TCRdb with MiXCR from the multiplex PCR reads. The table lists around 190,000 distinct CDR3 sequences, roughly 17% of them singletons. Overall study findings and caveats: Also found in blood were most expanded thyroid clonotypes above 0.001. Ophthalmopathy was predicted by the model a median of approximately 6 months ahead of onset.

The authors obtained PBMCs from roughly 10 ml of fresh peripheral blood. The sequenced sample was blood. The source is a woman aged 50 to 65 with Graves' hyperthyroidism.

CDR3 in amino acids: CASSYTQAGSRYNEQFF. The CDR3 bases are TGTGCCAGCAGCTATACCCAAGCGGGGAGTCGGTACAATGAGCAGTTCTTC. This chain links TRBV11-3 with TRBJ2-1; 7 bases match TRBD2. Germline CDR1 SGHNT, CDR2 YENEEA. With V trimmed by 4 bases and J by 4 bases, 13 bases remained unmatched. The CDR3 covers 17 residues.